The T cell receptor beta chain under discussion was sequenced for a study of OX40 agonist ivuxolimab in advanced cancers. Overall study context: Clinicians treated patients with ivuxolimab, an agonistic anti-OX40 (CD134) antibody. Dose-escalation patients suffered from hepatocellular carcinoma, melanoma, renal cell or head and neck cancer.

This clone has only one observation. No antigen is known for it. Findings of the study overall: The average count of expanded clones was higher among CD8+ T cells than among CD4+.

The assay was immunoSEQ multiplex PCR, and TCRdb's table has in-frame clones only and misses some. The sample lists around 60,000 clones; 82% were seen once. This TCR came from an adult with an advanced solid tumor such as melanoma, head and neck, liver or kidney cancer. The sequencing here drew on CD4+ or CD8+ T cells sorted from blood, taken in a trial of the OX40 agonist ivuxolimab.

The CDR3 coding sequence is TGTGCCAGCACCCCTGGAAGAACGAACACTGAAGCTTTCTTT. Its protein product is CASTPGRTNTEAFF. This chain joins TRBV6-1 and TRBJ1-1; no firm D call. CDR1 and CDR2 from the germline V gene are MNHNS and SASEGT. The germline V and J ends were trimmed by 7 bases and 1 base, with 13 bases remaining between them. CDR3 length equals 14 residues.